This T cell receptor (beta chain) originates from a study of T cell repertoires in cytomegalovirus infection. Study overall: CMV epitopes, recently identified HLA-C-restricted and well-studied HLA-B-restricted, were used. Public TCR beta signatures indicated both CMV infection and matching HLA type. Study conclusions and caveats: The ex vivo response showed dominance by HLA-C-restricted CMV-specific TCR beta clonotypes.

This clonotype was detected only a few times. Its target is unknown. Each CDR3 protein gets one entry after TCRdb re-called the reads with MiXCR. Among fewer than 850,000 distinct CDR3 sequences, around 29% were seen once, and the ten largest hold over 10%. V lost 3 bases, J lost 13 bases, and 31 bases lay in between. The CDR3 covers 18 residues. Germline V gene data show CDR1 as MDHEN and CDR2 as SYDVKM. Sequenced here: cultured CD8+ T cells from PBMCs, sampled from culture after CMV antigen stimulation. V gene TRBV28 combines with J gene TRBJ1-5, with D perhaps TRBD1 (6 bases). This receptor was identified in a human donor in good health (CMV status not recorded). Some clones in this sample may be carry-over from other donors' samples. The CDR3 loop reads CASSFPRDTVKAPLEQHF. In nucleotides, the CDR3 is TGTGCCAGCAGTTTCCCCCGGGACACCGTAAAAGCCCCCTTAGAGCAGCATTTT.